This TCR beta chain was documented in a study of persistence of HIV-infected CD4 T cells (dated by TCRdb to about 2020). For the study in its entirety: The study isolated CMV- and HIV-1 Gag-responding CD4+ T cells from ART-treated individuals to examine antigen-driven clonal expansion of HIV-1-infected cells. The median time the participants had spent on suppressive ART was around 8 years. The TCR cluster analysis across participants included eight or nine participants for CMV and roughly seven participants for Gag. Apart from a couple of participants who underwent leukapheresis at a single time point, peripheral blood samples of up to roughly 180 mL were collected from participants at multiple time points. The clonality of all cells in each sorted population was measured by TCRbeta sequencing, and the clonality of infected cells was measured by proviral sequencing. Summary of the overall study and its limitations: Few individuals were included in the study, and only a limited range of antigens was tested. TCRbeta richness in CMV- and Gag-responding cells was significantly lower than in anti-CD3/anti-CD28-responding cells; CMV-responding cells had higher oligoclonality than CD3/CD28-stimulated and Gag-responding cells. Because the TCR analyses were done in bulk, restricting them to just the rare CMV-responding cells that actually carried HIV-1 proviruses was not possible. Within the same sorted populations, TCR oligoclonality correlated with proviral oligoclonality. Enrichment of degenerate expanded CDR3beta sequences was found in antigen-responding cells, suggesting convergent selection of CD4+ responses to CMV and Gag.

V and J are trimmed by 4 bases and 8 bases, and the gene matches miss 8 bases of the junction. Taken from the germline V gene, the CDR1 and CDR2 loops are LGHNA and YSLEER. Inclusive of the bounding cysteine and phenylalanine, the CDR3 is 15 residues long. Solely the CDR3 DNA is kept, with 45 bases framed from the first base. The immunoSEQ hsTCRB assay version 4, run in survey mode, was used to sequence TCRbeta repertoires from genomic DNA. For TCRbeta sequencing, genomic DNA was diluted to around 11 ng/uL, with up to about 1 ug used per sample. The authors' analysis ran thus. TCRbeta data analysis was done in ImmunoSeq Analyzer 3.0, and diversity was calculated on productive nucleotide rearrangements. Lower-bound TCR diversity was estimated with the improved Chao index, and clonality with the Gini coefficient using the Immunarch R package. Different nucleotide rearrangements encoding the same CDR3beta amino acid sequence were treated as distinct clonotypes. Differential abundance analysis identified TCRbeta sequences significantly enriched in antigen-responding cells relative to anti-CD3/anti-CD28-activated cells. Using predicted peptide-MHC specificity as the basis, GLIPH2 grouped TCRs into clusters, both for each participant individually and for the merged data sets that combined participants. TCRdb obtained this table from immuneACCESS and retained in-frame rearrangements with V and J assigned. These tables miss some clones; where compared with another copy, unresolved V genes account for less than half of the shortfall, and the remainder is unexplained. That table is the source of V, J and clone size, and D and trimming were worked out from the DNA. This sample lists approximately 40,000 clones; around 78% were detected once. Over 12% of the sample goes to the ten largest clones.

As regards this clone: What this receptor recognizes is not known. Base qualities are not provided; no much larger clone lies one nucleotide away.

This specimen's treatment or condition label, interpreted: suppressive antiretroviral therapy. A pool of overlapping HIV-1 Gag 15-mer peptides, at around 1 ug per peptide per mL, was used to stimulate the cells. Memory CD4+ T cells that did not respond, being CD40L-negative, CD69-negative and CD45RO-high, were sorted as memory populations depleted of antigen-responding cells. HIV-1-infected adults in whom suppressive ART had been started during chronic infection were enrolled as participants. For at least 4 years, participants had undetectable plasma HIV-1 RNA, below 50 copies/mL. To be included, a participant needed positive CMV serology and a CD4+ T cell count above 400 cells/uL. Before stimulation, PBMCs were isolated using density centrifugation and then depleted of CD8+ T cells. CD8-depleted PBMCs were stimulated for 15 to 20 hours with anti-CD28/CD49d costimulation, CD40-blocking antibody and enfuvirtide to prevent new infections. Sorting was done on either a Beckman Coulter MoFlo Legacy or an XDP sorter, and propidium iodide was used to exclude dead cells. Genomic DNA was extracted using the QIAamp DNA Mini Kit for samples with more than one million cells and using the Quick-DNA Microprep Kit for all other samples.

The sequence derives from an adult man with HIV who was CMV-seropositive. The rearrangement combines TRBV4-3 with TRBJ2-1; TRBD2 fits 10 bases in the junction. Sample: CD4+ T cells sorted from PBMCs after approximately 19-hour stimulation, taken from a patient who received antiretroviral therapy. The cell subset or site label corresponds to: CD40L-CD69- CD45RO-high memory CD4 T cells not responding to Gag peptides. The CDR3 reads CASSPGAGGFYEQFF. The DNA is TGCGCCAGCAGCCCTGGAGCGGGAGGGTTCTATGAGCAGTTCTTC.